Presented here are 8 T cell receptor beta chains from one specimen sequenced in a study of blood T cell repertoires in COVID-19 (TCRdb year 2020). Libraries were made using the immunoSEQ multiplex PCR assay. Entries here come from immuneACCESS through TCRdb and include only in-frame sequences with V and J called. Some clones fail to appear in such tables; in the studies checked, an unresolved V gene covers under half of the shortfall, and the cause of the remainder is unknown. Present in this sample are 100,000 or so clones, approximately 83% of which were seen just once. Clones ranked in the top ten supply 2% to 3% of the sample. Sequencing was carried out using PBMCs or T cells enriched from blood (not recorded which). These receptors originate from a woman between 45 and 65 years old who had recovered from COVID-19.

V and J are TRBV28 and TRBJ1-1; no clear D gene. The CDR3 runs to 15 residues. V lost 6 bases and J 4 bases, leaving 18 bases between the germline ends. Per germline, CDR1 MDHEN and CDR2 SYDVKM. In DNA form, the CDR3 reads TGTGCCAGCAGAGGAATCATTCGTCGGGGCACTGAAGCTTTCTTT. It specifies CASRGIIRRGTEAFF. Full variable domain (missing parts from reference TRBV28 and TRBJ1-1): DVKVTQSSRYLVKRTGEKVFLECVQDMDHENMFWYRQDPGLGLRLIYFSYDVKMKEKGDIPEGYSVSREKKERFSLILESASTNQTSMYLCASRGIIRRGTEAFFGQGTRLTVV.

V and J are TRBV28 and TRBJ1-5; tentative D call: TRBD1 (6 bases). Trimming took 2 bases from V and 0 from J, leaving 14 bases between them. CDR3 length: 17 amino acids. Germline V CDR1 and CDR2: MDHEN, SYDVKM. The chain's CDR3 is CASSLGAGDVSNQPQHF. The DNA for the CDR3 is TGTGCCAGCAGTTTAGGGGCAGGGGACGTTAGCAATCAGCCCCAGCATTTT.

The chain uses TRBV3-1 (or the pseudogene TRBV3-2) and TRBJ2-1; TRBD2 aligns across 13 bases. Germline CDR1 is LGHDT and CDR2 is YNNKEL (reference sequence). This CDR3 contains 15 residues. V was pared by 7 bases and J by 5 bases, with 5 bases of the junction left unmatched. Written as DNA, the CDR3 is TGTGCCAGCACCCGACTAGCGGGGGGCCACAATGAGCAGTTCTTC. It specifies CASTRLAGGHNEQFF.

V usage is TRBV5-1 and J usage is TRBJ2-7; TRBD1 is a possible D gene (5 bases). Trimming removed 7 bases at V and 6 bases at J, with 17 bases between. Germline CDR1 is SGHRS and CDR2 is YFSETQ. There are 13 residues in the CDR3. The CDR3 DNA reads as TGCGCCAGCCGACCGGTAGGGGCCGCCGAGCAGTACTTC. Protein sequence: CASRPVGAAEQYF.

The DNA for the CDR3 is TGTGCCTGGAGTGTTGGGCGACACACCGGGGAGCTGTTTTTT. Translating gives CAWSVGRHTGELFF. The rearrangement links TRBV30 to TRBJ2-2; D not certain. The V end lost 0 bases, the J end lost 3 bases, and 8 bases lay between the germline ends. CDR3 length equals 14 residues. The germline V gene encodes CDR1 GTSNPN and CDR2 SVGIG (reference sequence).

The V and J genes are TRBV2 and TRBJ2-7, with D tentatively TRBD2 (7 bases). Trimming stripped 7 bases from V and 3 bases from J, with 10 bases between. Germline lookup yields CDR1 SNHLY and CDR2 FYNNEI. CDR3 length equals 12 residues. The CDR3, as DNA: TGTGCCAGCAACGGGGGGCTCTACGAGCAGTACTTC. Its translation: CASNGGLYEQYF. Combining the CDR3 with reference TRBV2 and TRBJ2-7 gives the whole variable domain EPEVTQTPSHQVTQMGQEVILRCVPISNHLYFYWYRQILGQKVEFLVSFYNNEISEKSEIFDDQFSVERPDGSNFTLKIRSTKLEDSAMYFCASNGGLYEQYFGPGTRLTVT.

The rearrangement uses TRBV2 and TRBJ2-2, with D perhaps TRBD2 (6 bases). The germline gives CDR1 SNHLY, CDR2 FYNNEI. Trimming removed 4 bases at V and 1 base at J, with 10 bases between. This CDR3 region has 15 residues. As DNA, the CDR3 is TGTGCCAGCAGTGTGTCGCGGGGGAACACCGGGGAGCTGTTTTTT. Translated: CASSVSRGNTGELFF.

The CDR3 region is CASSEQVPTYEQYF. CDR3 nucleotides: TGTGCCAGCAGCGAACAGGTTCCTACCTACGAGCAGTACTTC. The gene calls are TRBV28 and TRBJ2-7, with D perhaps matching TRBD1 (5 bases). Trimming took 6 bases from V and 2 from J, leaving 14 bases between them. CDR1 is MDHEN and CDR2 is SYDVKM in the germline V gene. The CDR3 runs 14 residues.